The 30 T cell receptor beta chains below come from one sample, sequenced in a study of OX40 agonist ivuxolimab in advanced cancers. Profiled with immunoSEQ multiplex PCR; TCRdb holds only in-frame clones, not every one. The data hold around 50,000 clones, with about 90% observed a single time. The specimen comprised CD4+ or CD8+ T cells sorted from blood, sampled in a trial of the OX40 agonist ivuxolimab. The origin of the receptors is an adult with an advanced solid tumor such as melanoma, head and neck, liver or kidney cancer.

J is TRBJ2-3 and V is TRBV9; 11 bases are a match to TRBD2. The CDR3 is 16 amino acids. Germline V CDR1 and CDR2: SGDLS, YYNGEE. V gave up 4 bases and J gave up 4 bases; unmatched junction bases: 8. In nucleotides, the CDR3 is TGTGCCAGCAGCCACACTAGCGGGGGTGAGGCAGATACGCAGTATTTT. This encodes CASSHTSGGEADTQYF. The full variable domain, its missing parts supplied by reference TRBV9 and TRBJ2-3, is DSGVTQTPKHLITATGQRVTLRCSPRSGDLSVYWYQQSLDQGLQFLIQYYNGEERAKGNILERFSAQQFPDLHSELNLSSLELGDSALYFCASSHTSGGEADTQYFGPGTRLTVL.

The CDR3 DNA sequence: TGCGCCAGCAGCCAAGATTCCCGCGGGGGGACCAATGAGCAGTTCTTC. Translated, it gives CASSQDSRGGTNEQFF. The genes are TRBV4-3 and TRBJ2-1, with 8 bases that match TRBD2. Germline CDR1 LGHNA, CDR2 YSLEER. This CDR3 has 16 residues. Germline trimming cut 0 bases from V and 6 bases from J; bases unmatched to any gene: 7.

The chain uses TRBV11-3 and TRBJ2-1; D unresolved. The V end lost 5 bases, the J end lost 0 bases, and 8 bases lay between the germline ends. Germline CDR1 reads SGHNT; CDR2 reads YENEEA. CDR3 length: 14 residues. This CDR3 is CASSDRSSYNEQFF. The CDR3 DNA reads TGTGCCAGCAGCGACCGGAGCTCCTACAATGAGCAGTTCTTC.

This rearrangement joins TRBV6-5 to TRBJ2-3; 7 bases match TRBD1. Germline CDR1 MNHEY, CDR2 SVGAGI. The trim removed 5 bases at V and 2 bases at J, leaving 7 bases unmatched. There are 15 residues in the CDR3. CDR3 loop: CASSMWDSITDTQYF. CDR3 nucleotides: TGTGCCAGCAGTATGTGGGACAGTATCACAGATACGCAGTATTTT.

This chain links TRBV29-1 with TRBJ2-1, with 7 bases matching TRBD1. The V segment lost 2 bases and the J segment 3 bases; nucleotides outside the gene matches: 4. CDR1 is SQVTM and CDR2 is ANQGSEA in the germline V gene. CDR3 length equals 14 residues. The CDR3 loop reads CSVEWQGVYNEQFF. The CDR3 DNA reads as TGCAGCGTTGAATGGCAGGGGGTCTACAATGAGCAGTTCTTC.

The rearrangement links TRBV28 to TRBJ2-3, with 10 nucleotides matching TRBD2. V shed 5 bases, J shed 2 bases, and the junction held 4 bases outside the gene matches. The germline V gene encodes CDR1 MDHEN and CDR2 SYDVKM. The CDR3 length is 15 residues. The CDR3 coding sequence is TGTGCCAGCAGTGTGCTAGCGGGGGTCACAGATACGCAGTATTTT. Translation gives CASSVLAGVTDTQYF.

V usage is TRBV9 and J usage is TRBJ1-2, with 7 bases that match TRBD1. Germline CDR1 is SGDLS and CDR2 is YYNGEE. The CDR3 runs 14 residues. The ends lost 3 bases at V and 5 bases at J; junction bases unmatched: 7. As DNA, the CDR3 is TGTGCCAGCAGCGGGGTGGGGACAGCATATGGCTACACCTTC. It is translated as CASSGVGTAYGYTF.

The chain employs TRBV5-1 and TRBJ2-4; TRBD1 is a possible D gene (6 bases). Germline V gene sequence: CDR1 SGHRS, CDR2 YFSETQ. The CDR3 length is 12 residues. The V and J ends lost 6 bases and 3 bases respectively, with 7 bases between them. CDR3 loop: CASKDSKNIQYF. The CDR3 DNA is TGCGCCAGCAAGGACAGCAAAAACATTCAGTACTTC. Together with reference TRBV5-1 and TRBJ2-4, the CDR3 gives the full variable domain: KAGVTQTPRYLIKTRGQQVTLSCSPISGHRSVSWYQQTPGQGLQFLFEYFSETQRNKGNFPGRFSGRQFSNSRSEMNVSTLELGDSALYLCASKDSKNIQYFGAGTRLSVL.

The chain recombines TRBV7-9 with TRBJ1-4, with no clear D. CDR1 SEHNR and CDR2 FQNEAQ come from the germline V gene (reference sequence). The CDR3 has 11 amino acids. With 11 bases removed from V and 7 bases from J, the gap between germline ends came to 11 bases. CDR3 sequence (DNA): TGTGCCGGTCAGATTGGTGAAAAACTGTTTTTT. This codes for CAGQIGEKLFF.

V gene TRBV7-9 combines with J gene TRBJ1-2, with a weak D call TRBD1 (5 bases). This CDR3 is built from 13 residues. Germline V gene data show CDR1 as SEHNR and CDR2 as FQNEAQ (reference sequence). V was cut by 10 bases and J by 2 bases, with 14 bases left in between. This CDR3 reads CATRQGSNYGYTF. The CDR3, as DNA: TGTGCCACACGCCAGGGATCGAACTATGGCTACACCTTC.

The CDR3 spells CASSYSWAQYF. In nucleotides, the CDR3 is TGTGCCAGCAGCTACTCCTGGGCGCAGTACTTC. The chain recombines TRBV12-1 with TRBJ2-7; TRBD1 was called by the table and not checked on the DNA. TRBV12-1 is tagged as a pseudogene. The CDR3 consists of 11 residues.

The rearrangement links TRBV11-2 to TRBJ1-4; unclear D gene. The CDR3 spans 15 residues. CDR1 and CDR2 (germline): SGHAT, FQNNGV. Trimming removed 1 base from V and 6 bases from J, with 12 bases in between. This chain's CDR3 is CASSLAVTWDEKLFF. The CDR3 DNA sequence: TGTGCCAGCAGCTTAGCCGTTACCTGGGATGAAAAACTGTTTTTT.

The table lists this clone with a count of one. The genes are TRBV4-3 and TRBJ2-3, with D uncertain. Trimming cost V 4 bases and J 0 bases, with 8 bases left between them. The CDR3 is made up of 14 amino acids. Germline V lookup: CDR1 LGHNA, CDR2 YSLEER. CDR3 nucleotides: TGCGCCAGCAGCCTAAGTACTAGCACAGATACGCAGTATTTT. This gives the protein CASSLSTSTDTQYF.

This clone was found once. CDR3 sequence: CASSSALLRGGFDYGYTF. DNA of the CDR3: TGTGCCAGCAGCTCCGCTCTTTTGAGGGGGGGTTTCGACTATGGCTACACCTTC. The chain has TRBV7-2 and TRBJ1-2; TRBD1 is a possible D gene (6 bases). Trimming left V 4 bases short and J 3 bases short, with 24 bases between. CDR1 SGHTA and CDR2 FQGNSA come from the germline V gene. The CDR3 covers 18 residues.

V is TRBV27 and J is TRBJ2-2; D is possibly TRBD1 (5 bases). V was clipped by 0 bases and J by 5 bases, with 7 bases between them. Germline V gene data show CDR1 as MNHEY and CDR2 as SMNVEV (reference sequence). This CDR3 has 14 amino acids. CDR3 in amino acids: CASSLSQGTGELFF. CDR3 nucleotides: TGTGCCAGCAGTTTATCGCAGGGAACCGGGGAGCTGTTTTTT.

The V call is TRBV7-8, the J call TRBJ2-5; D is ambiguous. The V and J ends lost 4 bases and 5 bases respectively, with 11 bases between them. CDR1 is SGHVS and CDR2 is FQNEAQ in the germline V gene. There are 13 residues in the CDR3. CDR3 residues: CASSSAIQETQYF. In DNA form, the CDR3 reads TGTGCCAGCAGCTCCGCCATTCAGGAGACCCAGTACTTC.

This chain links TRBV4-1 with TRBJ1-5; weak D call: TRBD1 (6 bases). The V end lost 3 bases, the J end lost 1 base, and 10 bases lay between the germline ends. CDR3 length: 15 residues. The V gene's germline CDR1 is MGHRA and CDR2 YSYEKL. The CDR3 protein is CASSHIQGSNQPQHF. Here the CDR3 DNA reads TGCGCCAGCAGCCATATACAGGGAAGCAATCAGCCCCAGCATTTT.

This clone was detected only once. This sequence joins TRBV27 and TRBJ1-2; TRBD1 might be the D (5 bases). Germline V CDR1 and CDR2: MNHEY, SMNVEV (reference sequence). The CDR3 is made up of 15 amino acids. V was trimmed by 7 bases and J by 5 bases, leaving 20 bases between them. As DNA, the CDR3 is TGTGCCAGCAATCTCTTCGGGGGTTCCCTTTATGGCTACACCTTC. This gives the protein CASNLFGGSLYGYTF.

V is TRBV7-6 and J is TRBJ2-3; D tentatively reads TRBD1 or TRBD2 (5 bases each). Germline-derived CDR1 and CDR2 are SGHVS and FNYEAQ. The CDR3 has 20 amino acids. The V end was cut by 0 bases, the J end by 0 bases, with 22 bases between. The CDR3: CASSLALIPSGRQSTDTQYF. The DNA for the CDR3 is TGTGCCAGCAGCTTAGCCTTAATACCCTCGGGACGCCAAAGCACAGATACGCAGTATTTT.

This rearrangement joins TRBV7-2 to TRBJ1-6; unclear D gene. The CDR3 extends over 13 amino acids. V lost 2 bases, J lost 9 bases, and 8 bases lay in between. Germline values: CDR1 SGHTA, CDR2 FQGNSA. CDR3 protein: CASSLSASSPLHF. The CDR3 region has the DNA TGTGCCAGCAGCTTATCCGCCAGTTCACCCCTCCACTTT.

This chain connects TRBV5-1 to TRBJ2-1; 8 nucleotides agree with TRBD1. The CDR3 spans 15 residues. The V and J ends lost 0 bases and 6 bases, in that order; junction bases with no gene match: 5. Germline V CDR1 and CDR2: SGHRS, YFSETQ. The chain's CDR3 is CASSLAQGASNEQFF. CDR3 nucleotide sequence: TGCGCCAGCAGCTTGGCCCAGGGGGCGAGCAATGAGCAGTTCTTC.

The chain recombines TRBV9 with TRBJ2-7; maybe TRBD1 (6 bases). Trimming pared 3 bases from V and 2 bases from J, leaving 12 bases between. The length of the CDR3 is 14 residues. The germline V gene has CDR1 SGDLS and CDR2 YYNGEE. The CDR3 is CASSATDRTYEQYF. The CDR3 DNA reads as TGTGCCAGCAGCGCCACCGACAGGACCTACGAGCAGTACTTC.

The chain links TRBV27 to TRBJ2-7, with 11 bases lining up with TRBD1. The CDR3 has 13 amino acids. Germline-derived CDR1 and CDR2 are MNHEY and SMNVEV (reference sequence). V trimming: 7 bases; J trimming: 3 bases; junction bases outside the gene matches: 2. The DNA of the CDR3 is TGTGCCAGCACCGGGACAGGGGGCTACGAGCAGTACTTC. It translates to CASTGTGGYEQYF.

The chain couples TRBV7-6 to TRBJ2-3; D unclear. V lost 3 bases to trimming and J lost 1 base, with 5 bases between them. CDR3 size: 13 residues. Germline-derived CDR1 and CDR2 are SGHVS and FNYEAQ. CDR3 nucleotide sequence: TGTGCCAGCAGCTTGCAGGGCACAGATACGCAGTATTTT. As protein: CASSLQGTDTQYF.

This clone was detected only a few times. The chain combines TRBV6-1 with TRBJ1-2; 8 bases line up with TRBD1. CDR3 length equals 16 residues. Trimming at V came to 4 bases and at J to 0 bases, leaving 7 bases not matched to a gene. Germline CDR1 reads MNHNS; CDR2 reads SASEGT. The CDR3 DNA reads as TGTGCCAGCAGTGGACAGGGGTTAGGGGCTAACTATGGCTACACCTTC. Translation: CASSGQGLGANYGYTF.

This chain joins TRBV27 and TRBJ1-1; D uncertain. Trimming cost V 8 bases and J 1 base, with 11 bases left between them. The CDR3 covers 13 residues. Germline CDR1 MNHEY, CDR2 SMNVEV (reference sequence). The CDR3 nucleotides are TGTGCCAGCTTGGGCCCAGGGAACACTGAAGCTTTCTTT. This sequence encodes CASLGPGNTEAFF.

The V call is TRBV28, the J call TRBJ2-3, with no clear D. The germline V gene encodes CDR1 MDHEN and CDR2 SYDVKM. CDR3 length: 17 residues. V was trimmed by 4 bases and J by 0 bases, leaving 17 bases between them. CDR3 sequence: CASSSDIPEPSTDTQYF. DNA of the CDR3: TGTGCCAGCAGTTCCGACATCCCAGAGCCTAGCACAGATACGCAGTATTTT.

The CDR3 DNA reads as TGCAGCGTTGACCACTCGCTACAAGAGACCCAGTACTTC. It codes for CSVDHSLQETQYF. The genes are TRBV29-1 and TRBJ2-5; D gene uncertain. This CDR3 has 13 amino acids. V was trimmed by 3 bases and J by 2 bases, leaving 10 bases between them. CDR1 and CDR2 (germline): SQVTM, ANQGSEA.

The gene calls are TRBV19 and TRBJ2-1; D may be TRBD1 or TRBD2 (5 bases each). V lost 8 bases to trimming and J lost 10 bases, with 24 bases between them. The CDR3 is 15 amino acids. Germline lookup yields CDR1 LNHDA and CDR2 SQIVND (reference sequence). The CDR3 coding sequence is TGTGCCAGTTCGCCGGCCGTAGTCGGGGCGGTGGAGCAGTTCTTC. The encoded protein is CASSPAVVGAVEQFF. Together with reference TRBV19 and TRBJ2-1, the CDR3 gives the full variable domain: DGGITQSPKYLFRKEGQNVTLSCEQNLNHDAMYWYRQDPGQGLRLIYYSQIVNDFQKGDIAEGYSVSREKKESFPLTVTSAQKNPTAFYLCASSPAVVGAVEQFFGPGTRLTVL.

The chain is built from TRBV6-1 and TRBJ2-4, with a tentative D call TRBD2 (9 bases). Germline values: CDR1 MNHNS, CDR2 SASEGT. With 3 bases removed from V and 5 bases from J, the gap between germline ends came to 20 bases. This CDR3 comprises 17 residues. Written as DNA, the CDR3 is TGTGCCAGCAGTGATACTCTAGCGGGACAGGTCGAAAACATTCAGTACTTC. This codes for CASSDTLAGQVENIQYF.